Presented here are 10 T cell receptor beta chains from one specimen sequenced in a study of blood T cell repertoires in COVID-19 (dated by TCRdb to the early 2020s). Library generation was performed with the immunoSEQ multiplex PCR assay. Imported from immuneACCESS, the table was reduced by TCRdb to in-frame sequences with V and J called. These copies leave out some clones; in studies compared against another copy, an unresolved V gene accounts for under half, and the cause of the remainder is not known. Recorded for this sample are 12,000 or so clones; 55% to 85% of them occurred a single time. The ten largest clonotypes hold over 9% of the sample. Sequencing was carried out using peripheral blood. These receptors came from a man between 60 and 70 years old with COVID-19, enrolled during active disease.

CDR3: CASSTGSNQPQHF. CDR3 nucleotides: TGTGCCAGCAGTACAGGTTCCAATCAGCCCCAGCATTTT. The V gene is TRBV28, the J gene TRBJ1-5; tentatively, D is TRBD1 (5 bases). Germline CDR1 MDHEN, CDR2 SYDVKM. Deletions cut 5 bases from V and 3 bases from J, with 8 bases between. The CDR3 totals 13 residues.

V gene TRBV10-3 combines with J gene TRBJ2-3; the match to TRBD2 covers 8 bases. Germline values: CDR1 ENHRY, CDR2 SYGVKD. V shed 8 bases, J shed 0 bases, and the junction held 4 bases outside the gene matches. The CDR3 length is 14 residues. The CDR3: CAIAASGSTDTQYF. The CDR3 nucleotides read TGTGCCATCGCGGCTAGCGGGAGCACAGATACGCAGTATTTT.

The chain has TRBV29-1 and TRBJ2-1; tentative D call: TRBD2 (6 bases). CDR1 and CDR2 from the germline V gene are SQVTM and ANQGSEA. The CDR3 has 12 residues. The V gene lost 2 bases and the J gene lost 10 bases, with 12 bases spanning the gap. CDR3 sequence reads: CSVEPGLGEQFF. CDR3 bases: TGCAGCGTTGAACCGGGACTTGGCGAGCAGTTCTTC.

The V and J genes are TRBV5-1 and TRBJ1-1; D ambiguous. The germline V gene has CDR1 SGHRS and CDR2 YFSETQ. V was shortened by 0 bases and J by 2 bases, with 8 bases between the two germline ends. This CDR3 has 14 amino acids. CDR3 loop: CASSLVGGNTEAFF. CDR3 DNA: TGCGCCAGCAGCTTGGTCGGTGGTAACACTGAAGCTTTCTTT.

This clone has just a few counts. The chain couples TRBV19 to TRBJ2-2; D gene ambiguous. Trimming removed 2 bases at V and 2 bases at J, with 6 bases between. The V gene's germline CDR1 is LNHDA and CDR2 SQIVND (reference sequence). This CDR3 spans 14 amino acids. The CDR3 coding sequence is TGTGCCAGTAGTATAAACAGAAACACCGGGGAGCTGTTTTTT. Amino acids: CASSINRNTGELFF.

The chain recombines TRBV5-1 with TRBJ2-5, with 15 positions matching TRBD2. V gave up 4 bases and J gave up 4 bases; unmatched junction bases: 5. The CDR3 has 16 residues. Per germline, CDR1 SGHRS and CDR2 YFSETQ. The CDR3 DNA sequence: TGCGCCAGCAGCCAATGGACTAGCGGGGGGGCAGAGACCCAGTACTTC. Encoded protein: CASSQWTSGGAETQYF.

The rearrangement joins TRBV10-1 to TRBJ2-6; D is perhaps TRBD1 (5 bases). The V gene's germline CDR1 is WNHNN and CDR2 SYGVQD (reference sequence). This CDR3 spans 15 amino acids. The germline V and J ends were trimmed by 5 bases and 1 base, with 9 bases remaining between them. The chain's CDR3 is CASSSGFSGANVLTF. The CDR3 nucleotides read TGCGCCAGCAGTTCAGGGTTTTCTGGGGCCAACGTCCTGACTTTC.

The rearrangement joins TRBV24-1 to TRBJ2-1; the match to TRBD2 covers 11 bases. In germline, CDR1 is KGHDR, CDR2 SFDVKD. V gave up 5 bases and J gave up 1 base; unmatched junction bases: 9. The CDR3 has 18 amino acids. CDR3 protein: CATSGNSGRGRSYNEQFF. CDR3 nucleotide sequence: TGTGCCACCAGTGGGAATAGCGGGAGGGGACGGTCCTACAATGAGCAGTTCTTC.

V and J are TRBV27 and TRBJ1-2; maybe TRBD1 (5 bases). Germline loops: CDR1 MNHEY, CDR2 SMNVEV (reference sequence). V lost 0 bases and J lost 6, with 17 bases in between. The CDR3 is 16 amino acids. CDR3 nucleotides: TGTGCCAGCAGTTTATCTATCCGGGGGGGAGTTAATGGCTACACCTTC. This sequence encodes CASSLSIRGGVNGYTF.

The CDR3 spells CASSFPGGSNSPLHF. In nucleotides, the CDR3 is TGTGCCAGCAGCTTCCCCGGCGGAAGCAATTCACCCCTCCACTTT. The chain carries TRBV5-4 and TRBJ1-6; D not resolved. The germline V and J ends were trimmed by 2 bases and 7 bases, with 13 bases remaining between them. The CDR3 contains 15 residues. The germline gives CDR1 SGHNT, CDR2 YYREEE (reference sequence).